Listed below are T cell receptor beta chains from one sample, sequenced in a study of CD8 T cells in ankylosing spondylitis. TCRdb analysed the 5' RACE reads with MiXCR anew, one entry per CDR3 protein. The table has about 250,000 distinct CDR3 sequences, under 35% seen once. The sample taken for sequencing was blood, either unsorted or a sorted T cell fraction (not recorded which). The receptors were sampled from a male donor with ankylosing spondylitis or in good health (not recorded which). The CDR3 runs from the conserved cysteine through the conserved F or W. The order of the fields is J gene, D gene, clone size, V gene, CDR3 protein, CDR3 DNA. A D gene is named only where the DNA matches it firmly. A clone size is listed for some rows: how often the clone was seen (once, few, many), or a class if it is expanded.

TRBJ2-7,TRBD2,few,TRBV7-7,CASSLSMGGSYEQYF,TGTGCTAGCAGCTTATCCATGGGAGGGTCCTACGAGCAGTACTTC
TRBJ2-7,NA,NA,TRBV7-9,CASSFMGSPYEQYF,TGTGCCAGCAGCTTTATGGGGTCACCCTACGAGCAGTACTTC
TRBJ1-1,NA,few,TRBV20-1,CSAREGGGNTEAFF,TGCAGTGCTAGAGAAGGGGGTGGGAATACTGAAGCTTTCTTT
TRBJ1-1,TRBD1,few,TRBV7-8,CASSQRWTGNTEAFF,TGTGCCAGCAGCCAACGCTGGACAGGAAACACTGAAGCTTTCTTT
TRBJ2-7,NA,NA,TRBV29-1,CSVSTTSYEQYF,TGCAGCGTTAGTACTACCTCCTACGAGCAGTACTTC
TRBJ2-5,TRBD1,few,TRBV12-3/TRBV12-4,CASSEDREGGTQYF,TGTGCCAGCAGCGAGGACAGGGAAGGAGGGACCCAGTACTTC
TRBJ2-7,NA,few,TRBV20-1,CSASSGYEQYF,TGCAGTGCTAGTTCGGGTTACGAGCAGTACTTC
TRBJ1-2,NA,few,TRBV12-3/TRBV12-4,CASSLVRVLYGYTF,TGTGCCAGCAGTTTAGTCCGAGTCCTCTATGGCTACACCTTC
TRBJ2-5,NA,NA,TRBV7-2,CASSLSHRREETQYF,TGTGCCAGCAGCTTGTCCCACAGACGGGAAGAGACCCAGTACTTC
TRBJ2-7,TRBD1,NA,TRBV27,CASSLSRGQDEQYF,TGTGCCAGCAGTTTATCCAGGGGGCAGGACGAGCAGTACTTC
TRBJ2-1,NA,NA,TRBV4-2,CASSQGYNEQFF,TGTGCCAGCAGCCAAGGGTACAATGAGCAGTTCTTC
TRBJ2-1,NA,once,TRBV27,CASSLRGGGRNEQFF,TGTGCCAGCAGTTTAAGGGGGGGGGGCCGGAATGAGCAGTTCTTC
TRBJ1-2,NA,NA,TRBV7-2,CASSLIRGGGYTF,TGTGCCAGCAGCTTAATCAGGGGCGGCGGCTACACCTTC
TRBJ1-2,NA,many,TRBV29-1,CSVEGGDGYTF,TGCAGCGTTGAGGGGGGGGACGGCTACACCTTC
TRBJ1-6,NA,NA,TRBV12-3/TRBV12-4,CASSWDWSPLHF,TGTGCCAGCAGTTGGGATTGGTCACCCCTCCACTTT
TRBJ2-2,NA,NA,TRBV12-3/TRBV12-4,CASSLSVAELFF,TGTGCCAGCAGTTTAAGTGTCGCGGAGCTGTTTTTT
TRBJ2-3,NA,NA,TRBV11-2,CASSLGESGTDTQYF,TGTGCCAGCAGCTTAGGGGAATCCGGCACAGATACGCAGTATTTT
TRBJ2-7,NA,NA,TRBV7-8,CASSLRSDMGYEQYF,TGTGCCAGCAGTCTCCGTTCGGACATGGGCTACGAGCAGTACTTC
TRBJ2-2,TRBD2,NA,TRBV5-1,CASSSRGGRAAGELFF,TGCGCCAGCAGCTCCCGCGGAGGGAGGGCGGCCGGGGAGCTGTTTTTT
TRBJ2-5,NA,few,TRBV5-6,CASSLPGGGAPDF,TGTGCCAGCAGCTTACCTGGGGGGGGCGCCCCGGACTTC
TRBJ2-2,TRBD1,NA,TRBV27,CASSFPRTGPDTGELFF,TGTGCCAGCAGTTTTCCGAGGACAGGGCCGGACACCGGGGAGCTGTTTTTT
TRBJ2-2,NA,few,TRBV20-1,CSARPHRDSANTGELFF,TGCAGTGCTAGACCTCACCGGGACTCCGCGAACACCGGGGAGCTGTTTTTT
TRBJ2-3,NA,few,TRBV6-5,CASSYSTGSTDTQYF,TGTGCCAGCAGTTACTCGACCGGGAGCACAGATACGCAGTATTTT
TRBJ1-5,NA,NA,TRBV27,CASRPSRDSNQPQHF,TGTGCCAGCCGACCCTCCAGGGATAGCAATCAGCCCCAGCATTTT
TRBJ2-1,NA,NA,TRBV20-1,CSAREFVYDEQFF,TGCAGTGCTAGAGAATTCGTCTACGATGAGCAGTTCTTC
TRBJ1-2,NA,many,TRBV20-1,CSASYGLGDYGYTF,TGCAGTGCTAGCTACGGTCTGGGAGACTATGGCTACACCTTC
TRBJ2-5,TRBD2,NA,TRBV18,CASSPPRVRGQETQYF,TGTGCCAGCTCACCACCTCGAGTGCGGGGGCAAGAGACCCAGTACTTC
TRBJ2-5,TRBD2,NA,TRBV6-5,CASSYGFSGETQYF,TGTGCCAGCAGTTACGGGTTTAGCGGGGAGACCCAGTACTTC
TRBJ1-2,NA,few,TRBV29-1,CSVELGSNYGYTF,TGCAGCGTTGAATTGGGGTCTAACTATGGCTACACCTTC
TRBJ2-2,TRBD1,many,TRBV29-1,CSGTDRDTGELFF,TGCAGCGGCACAGACAGGGACACCGGGGAGCTGTTTTTT
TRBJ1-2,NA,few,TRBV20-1,CSASSGNYGYTF,TGCAGTGCTAGTTCAGGGAACTATGGCTACACCTTC
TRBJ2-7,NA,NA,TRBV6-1,CASSPHPTADYEQYF,TGTGCCAGCAGCCCGCACCCGACAGCCGACTACGAGCAGTACTTC
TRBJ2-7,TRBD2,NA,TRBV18,CASSRSSGYEQYF,TGTGCCAGCTCACGTTCTAGCGGTTACGAGCAGTACTTC
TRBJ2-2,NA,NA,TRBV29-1,CSVLGVGELFF,TGCAGCGTCCTAGGGGTCGGGGAGCTGTTTTTT
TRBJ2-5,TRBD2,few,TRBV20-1,CSGVAGGQETQYF,TGCAGTGGAGTAGCGGGGGGCCAAGAGACCCAGTACTTC
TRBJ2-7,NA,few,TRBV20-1,CSASPLIEQYF,TGCAGTGCCAGCCCACTGATCGAGCAGTACTTC
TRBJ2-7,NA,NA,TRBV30,CAWSVGGFTYEQYF,TGTGCCTGGAGTGTAGGGGGTTTCACCTACGAGCAGTACTTC
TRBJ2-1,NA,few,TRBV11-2,CASSSPQGVEQFF,TGTGCCAGCAGCTCGCCACAGGGCGTTGAGCAGTTCTTC
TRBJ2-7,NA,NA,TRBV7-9,CASSLPLGVTFYEQYF,TGTGCCAGCAGCTTACCCCTGGGGGTGACCTTCTACGAGCAGTACTTC
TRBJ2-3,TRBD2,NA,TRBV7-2,CASSFRLAGADTQYF,TGTGCCAGCAGCTTCAGACTAGCGGGGGCAGATACGCAGTATTTT
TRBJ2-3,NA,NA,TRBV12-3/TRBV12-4,CASSEGSFTDTQYF,TGTGCCAGCAGTGAGGGGTCCTTCACAGATACGCAGTATTTT
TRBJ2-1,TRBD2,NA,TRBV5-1,CASSFGGGTEQFF,TGCGCCAGCAGCTTTGGCGGGGGGACTGAGCAGTTCTTC
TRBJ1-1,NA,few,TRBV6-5,CASSGLDTEAFF,TGTGCCAGCAGTGGCCTAGACACTGAAGCTTTCTTT
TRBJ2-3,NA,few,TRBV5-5,CASSESGRPRTDTQYF,TGTGCCAGCAGCGAGAGCGGCCGGCCTCGCACAGATACGCAGTATTTT
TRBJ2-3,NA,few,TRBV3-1,CASKEGSGTDTQYF,TGTGCCAGCAAGGAGGGTTCGGGCACAGATACGCAGTATTTT